A selection of T cell receptor beta chains follows, all from one sample in a study of blood T cell repertoires in COVID-19. The protocol was immunoSEQ multiplex PCR, while the TCRdb copy is restricted to in-frame clones and leaves out a portion. The data hold 100,000 to 150,000 clones, with around four fifths observed a single time. The specimen sequenced was peripheral blood. The origin of the receptors is a human donor in a cohort sampled during active COVID-19. CDR3s include the opening cysteine and the closing phenylalanine or tryptophan. Each record gives: CDR3 DNA, CDR3 protein, V gene, J gene, D gene, clone size. The D gene is left open where the match is weak. Expanded clones are given a class, and other clones once, few, many or no size at all.

cdr3_nt: TGCAGCGTTGGGCAGGGGGCCGGAAACGAGCAGTACTTC; cdr3_aa: CSVGQGAGNEQYF; v_call: TRBV29-1; j_call: TRBJ2-7; d_call: TRBD1; clone_size: -
cdr3_nt: TGCGCCAGCAGCAAACCGGGACAGGCTGCCTACGAGCAGTACTTC; cdr3_aa: CASSKPGQAAYEQYF; v_call: TRBV5-1; j_call: TRBJ2-7; d_call: TRBD1; clone_size: -
cdr3_nt: TGTGCCAGCAGCTTAAGTTCTGGGCGGGGAGAGACCCAGTACTTC; cdr3_aa: CASSLSSGRGETQYF; v_call: TRBV7-3; j_call: TRBJ2-5; d_call: -; clone_size: -
cdr3_nt: TGTGCCAGCAGCCAGACAGGGGGGAGAGCTTTCTTT; cdr3_aa: CASSQTGGRAFF; v_call: TRBV12-3/TRBV12-4; j_call: TRBJ1-1; d_call: TRBD1; clone_size: -
cdr3_nt: TGTGCCAGCAGCTTTCTTGAGAGAGATACGCAGTATTTT; cdr3_aa: CASSFLERDTQYF; v_call: TRBV7-2; j_call: TRBJ2-3; d_call: -; clone_size: -
cdr3_nt: TGTGCCAGCAGCTTAGGGCCCCGCGAAGCTTTCTTT; cdr3_aa: CASSLGPREAFF; v_call: TRBV7-2; j_call: TRBJ1-1; d_call: -; clone_size: once
cdr3_nt: TGTGCCAGCTCACCAGTGGGACACTCGAACACCGGGGAGCTGTTTTTT; cdr3_aa: CASSPVGHSNTGELFF; v_call: TRBV18; j_call: TRBJ2-2; d_call: -; clone_size: -
cdr3_nt: TGTGCCAGCAGCTTAGCGGCAGCCGGGGTGCCCCAGCATTTT; cdr3_aa: CASSLAAAGVPQHF; v_call: TRBV7-8; j_call: TRBJ1-5; d_call: -; clone_size: -
cdr3_nt: TGTGCCAGCAGCTTAAACGGGCGGGAACAAGAGACCCAGTACTTC; cdr3_aa: CASSLNGREQETQYF; v_call: TRBV7-3; j_call: TRBJ2-5; d_call: -; clone_size: -
cdr3_nt: TGTGCCAGCAGCCCGGCCGGGGGTGATACGCAGTATTTT; cdr3_aa: CASSPAGGDTQYF; v_call: TRBV6-2/TRBV6-3; j_call: TRBJ2-3; d_call: -; clone_size: once
cdr3_nt: TGTGCCAGCAGCACTAGGGACAGGGGGCGAGTACCCCTCCACTTT; cdr3_aa: CASSTRDRGRVPLHF; v_call: TRBV9; j_call: TRBJ1-6; d_call: TRBD1; clone_size: -
cdr3_nt: TGCGCCAGCAGAAATGAACAGTATGAAGCTTTCTTT; cdr3_aa: CASRNEQYEAFF; v_call: TRBV5-1; j_call: TRBJ1-1; d_call: -; clone_size: once
cdr3_nt: TGTGCCAGCAGCTTAGCGCCACAGGGGAACACTGAAGCTTTCTTT; cdr3_aa: CASSLAPQGNTEAFF; v_call: TRBV7-8; j_call: TRBJ1-1; d_call: -; clone_size: -